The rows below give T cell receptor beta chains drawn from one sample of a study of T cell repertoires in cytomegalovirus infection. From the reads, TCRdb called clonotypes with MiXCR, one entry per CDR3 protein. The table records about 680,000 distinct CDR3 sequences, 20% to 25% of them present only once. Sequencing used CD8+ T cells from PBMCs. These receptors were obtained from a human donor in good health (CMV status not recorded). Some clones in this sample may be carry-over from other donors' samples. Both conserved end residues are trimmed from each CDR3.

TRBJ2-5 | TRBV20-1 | SARPRSSDETQY
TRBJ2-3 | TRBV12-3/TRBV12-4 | ASSYTGDTQY
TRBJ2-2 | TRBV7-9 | ASSLGAGRTGELF
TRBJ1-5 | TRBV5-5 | ASSSWEGTQQPQH
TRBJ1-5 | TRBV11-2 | ASSDRNDMNQPQH
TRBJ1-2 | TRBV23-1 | ASSQSENYGYT
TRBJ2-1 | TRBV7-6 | ASSGRSPRGEQF
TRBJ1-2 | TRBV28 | ASSLGQVYGYT
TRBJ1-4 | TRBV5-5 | ASSLGFERS
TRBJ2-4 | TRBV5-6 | ASSLPRQSGNIQY
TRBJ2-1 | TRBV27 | ASSITPGPSSYNEQF
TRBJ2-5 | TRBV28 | ASTRAQDGVQETQY
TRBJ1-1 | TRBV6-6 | ASSYEVRGLNTEAF
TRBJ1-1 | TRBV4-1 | ASSQVIGANTEAF
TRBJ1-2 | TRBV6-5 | ASSYTDRGPYGYT
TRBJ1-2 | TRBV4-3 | ASSQDKAQLYGYT
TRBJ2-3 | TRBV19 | ASSRRAGHLTDTQY
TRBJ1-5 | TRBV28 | AAAEGYSNQPQH
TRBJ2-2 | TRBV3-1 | ASSQAGGPTGELF
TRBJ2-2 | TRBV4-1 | ASSQDSQIGDRAGELF
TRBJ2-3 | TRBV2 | ASSEAGNREVTDTQY
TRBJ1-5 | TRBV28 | ASSLQSRAGNQPQH
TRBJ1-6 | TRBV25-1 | ASSEYRAENSPLH
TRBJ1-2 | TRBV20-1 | SATSTADYGYT
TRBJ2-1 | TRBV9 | ASSVDSGEYNEQF
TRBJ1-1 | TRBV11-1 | ASTPVDTEAF
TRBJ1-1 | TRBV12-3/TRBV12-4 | ASSQTESTEAF
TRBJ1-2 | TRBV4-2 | ASSQPGTEGYPYGYT
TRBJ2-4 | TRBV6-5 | ANRVTGGTKNIQY
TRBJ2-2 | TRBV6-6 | ASSPTSGVGGELF
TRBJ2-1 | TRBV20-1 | SASAGAGEQF
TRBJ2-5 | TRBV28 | ASSQAPARGEETQY
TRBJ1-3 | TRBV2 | ASSDPPNPGNTIY
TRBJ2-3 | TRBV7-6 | ASSFGLERPDTQY
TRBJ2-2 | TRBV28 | ASSPRTIVLNTGELF